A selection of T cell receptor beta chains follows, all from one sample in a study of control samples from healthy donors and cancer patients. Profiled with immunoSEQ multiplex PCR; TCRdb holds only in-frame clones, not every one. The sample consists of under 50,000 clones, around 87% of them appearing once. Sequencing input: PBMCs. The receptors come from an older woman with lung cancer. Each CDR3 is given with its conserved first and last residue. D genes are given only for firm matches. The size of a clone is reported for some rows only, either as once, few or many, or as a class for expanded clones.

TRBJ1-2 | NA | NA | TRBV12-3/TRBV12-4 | CASSLRRNAGYTF | TGTGCCAGCAGTTTGCGTAGGAACGCTGGCTACACCTTC
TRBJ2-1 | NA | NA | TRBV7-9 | CASSLPGSAQFF | TGTGCCAGCAGCTTGCCGGGGTCGGCGCAGTTCTTC
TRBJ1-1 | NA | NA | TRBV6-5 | CASSRGQNTEAFF | TGTGCCAGCAGCCGAGGGCAGAACACTGAAGCTTTCTTT
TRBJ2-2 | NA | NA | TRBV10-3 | CAISGRYTGELFF | TGTGCCATCAGTGGAAGGTACACCGGGGAGCTGTTTTTT
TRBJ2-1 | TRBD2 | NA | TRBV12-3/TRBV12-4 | CASRAGVGNEQFF | TGTGCCAGCAGAGCGGGAGTGGGAAATGAGCAGTTCTTC
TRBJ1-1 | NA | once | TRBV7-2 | CASSLDRRATEAFF | TGTGCCAGCAGCTTAGACAGGAGGGCGACTGAAGCTTTCTTT
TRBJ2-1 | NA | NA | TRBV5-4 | CASSHAKTGRRDEQFF | TGTGCCAGCAGCCATGCAAAAACTGGAAGGCGCGATGAGCAGTTCTTC
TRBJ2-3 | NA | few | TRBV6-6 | CASSHGGGSGGTQYF | TGTGCCAGCAGCCACGGGGGCGGGAGTGGGGGTACGCAGTATTTT
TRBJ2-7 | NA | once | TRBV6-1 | CASSEDGVSYEQYF | TGTGCCAGCAGTGAAGATGGCGTCTCCTACGAGCAGTACTTC
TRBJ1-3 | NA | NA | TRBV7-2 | CASSLNRGAGNTIYF | TGTGCCAGCAGCTTAAATCGGGGGGCTGGAAACACCATATATTTT
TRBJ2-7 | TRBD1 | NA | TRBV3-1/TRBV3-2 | CASSQLTGGYEQYF | TGTGCCAGCAGCCAATTGACAGGGGGCTACGAGCAGTACTTC
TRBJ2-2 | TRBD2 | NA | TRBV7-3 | CASSSPTSGRTGELFF | TGTGCCAGCAGCTCGCCGACTAGCGGGAGAACCGGGGAGCTGTTTTTT
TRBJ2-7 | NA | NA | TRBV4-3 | CASSQVLFGVEQYF | TGCGCCAGCAGCCAAGTTCTTTTTGGGGTCGAGCAGTACTTC
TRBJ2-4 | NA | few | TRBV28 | CASSLPTLAKNIQYF | TGTGCCAGCAGTTTGCCAACTCTAGCCAAAAACATTCAGTACTTC
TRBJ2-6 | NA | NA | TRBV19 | CASSLLTGRMAGANVLTF | TGTGCCAGTAGTCTACTGACAGGCCGTATGGCCGGGGCCAACGTCCTGACTTTC
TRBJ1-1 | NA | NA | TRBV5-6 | CASSLPDLNTEAFF | TGTGCCAGCAGCTTGCCGGATTTGAACACTGAAGCTTTCTTT
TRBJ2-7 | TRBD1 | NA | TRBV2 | CASTDRLIYEQYF | TGTGCCAGCACGGACAGGCTGATCTACGAGCAGTACTTC
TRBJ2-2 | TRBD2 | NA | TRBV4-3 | CASSSGTTNTGELFF | TGCGCCAGCAGTTCCGGGACTACGAACACCGGGGAGCTGTTTTTT
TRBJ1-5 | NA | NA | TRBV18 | CASSVGPSNQPQHF | TGTGCCAGCTCGGTCGGACCGAGCAATCAGCCCCAGCATTTT
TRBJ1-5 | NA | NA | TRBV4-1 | CASSPGSSVLNQPQHF | TGCGCCAGCAGCCCGGGGTCCTCGGTACTTAATCAGCCCCAGCATTTT
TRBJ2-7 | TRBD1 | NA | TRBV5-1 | CASRQGQGDYEQYF | TGCGCCAGCAGGCAGGGACAGGGGGACTACGAGCAGTACTTC
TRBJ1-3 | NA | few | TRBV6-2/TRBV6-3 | CASSRAGTGNTIYF | TGTGCCAGCAGCCGTGCCGGGACTGGAAACACCATATATTTT
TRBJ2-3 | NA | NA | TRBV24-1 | CATSDFGQGRADTQYF | TGTGCCACCAGTGATTTTGGCCAGGGAAGGGCAGATACGCAGTATTTT
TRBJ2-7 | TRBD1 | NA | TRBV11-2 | CASSPRDRKGYEQYF | TGTGCCAGCAGCCCCCGGGACAGAAAAGGGTACGAGCAGTACTTC
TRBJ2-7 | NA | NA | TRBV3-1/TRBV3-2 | CASSQSASSYEQYF | TGTGCCAGCAGCCAAAGCGCCAGCTCCTACGAGCAGTACTTC
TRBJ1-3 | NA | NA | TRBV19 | CASSQGGNTIYF | TGTGCCAGTAGTCAAGGAGGAAACACCATATATTTT
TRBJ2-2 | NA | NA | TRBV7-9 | CASSLGRGTTNTGELFF | TGTGCCAGCAGCTTAGGGCGAGGTACTACGAACACCGGGGAGCTGTTTTTT
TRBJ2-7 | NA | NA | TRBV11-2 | CASSLDTSYEQYF | TGTGCCAGCAGCTTAGACACGTCCTACGAGCAGTACTTC
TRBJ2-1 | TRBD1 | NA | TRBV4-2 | CATKPGQYNEQFF | TGTGCCACCAAACCGGGACAGTACAATGAGCAGTTCTTC
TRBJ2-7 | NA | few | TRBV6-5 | CASMSSRGTYEQYF | TGTGCCAGCATGTCGAGTCGGGGGACCTACGAGCAGTACTTC